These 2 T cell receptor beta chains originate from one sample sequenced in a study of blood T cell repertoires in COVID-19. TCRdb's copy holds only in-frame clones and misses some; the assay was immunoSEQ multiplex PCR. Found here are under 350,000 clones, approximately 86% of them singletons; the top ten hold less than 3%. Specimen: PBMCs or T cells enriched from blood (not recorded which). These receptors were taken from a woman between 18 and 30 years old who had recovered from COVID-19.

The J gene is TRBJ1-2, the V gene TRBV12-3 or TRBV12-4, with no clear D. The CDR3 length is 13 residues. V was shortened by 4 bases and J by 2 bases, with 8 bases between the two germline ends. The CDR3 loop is CASSYLINYGYTF. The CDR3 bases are TGTGCCAGCAGTTATTTAATCAACTATGGCTACACCTTC.

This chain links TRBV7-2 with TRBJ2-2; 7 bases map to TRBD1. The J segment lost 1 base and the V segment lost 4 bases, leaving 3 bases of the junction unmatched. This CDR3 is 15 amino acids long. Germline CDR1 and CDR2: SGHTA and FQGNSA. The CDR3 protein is CASSSRDRNTGELFF. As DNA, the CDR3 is TGTGCCAGCAGCTCCCGGGACAGGAACACCGGGGAGCTGTTTTTT.